What follows are 17 T cell receptor beta chains derived from one specimen sequenced in a study of shared clonotypes between healthy human individuals. Profiled with immunoSEQ multiplex PCR; TCRdb holds only in-frame clones, not every one. The sample yields some 1,900,000 clones, about 95% seen once. CD8 cells regarded as naive lacked CD45RO, were positively chosen for CCR7, and omitted terminally differentiated effector memory CD45RA+ cells. Sequencing input: naive CD8+ T cells sorted from blood. All receptors derive from a man aged 18 to 30 in good health.

J is TRBJ2-5 and V is TRBV18; 10 nucleotides align to TRBD1. The CDR3 is 17 amino acids. V was clipped by 5 bases and J by 5 bases; unmatched bases: 14. CDR1 is KGHSH and CDR2 is LQKENI in the germline V gene. The CDR3 DNA is TGTGCCAGCTCAACACAAACAGCCGGGACAGGGGACGAGACCCAGTACTTC. Residues: CASSTQTAGTGDETQYF.

About this clone itself: This same CDR3 is encoded by further DNA sequences in the sample. The chain has TRBV6-5 and TRBJ2-1; possible D gene TRBD2, 5 bases. The CDR3 runs 13 residues. V shed 0 bases and J shed 6 bases, with 6 bases lying between them. Germline V gene data show CDR1 as MNHEY and CDR2 as SVGAGI. CDR3 bases: TGTGCCAGCAGTTACTCTGCGGGCAATGAGCAGTTCTTC. Amino acid sequence: CASSYSAGNEQFF.

J is TRBJ2-7 and V is TRBV11-2; D is uncertain. Per the germline V gene, CDR1 is SGHAT and CDR2 is FQNNGV. CDR3 length: 10 amino acids. V was clipped by 5 bases and J by 5 bases, with 4 bases between them. The CDR3 sequence is CASSGHEQYF. CDR3 sequence (DNA): TGTGCCAGCAGCGGCCACGAGCAGTACTTC. Based on the CDR3 plus reference TRBV11-2 and TRBJ2-7, the full variable domain is EAGVAQSPRYKIIEKRQSVAFWCNPISGHATLYWYQQILGQGPKLLIQFQNNGVVDDSQLPKDRFSAERLKGVDSTLKIQPAKLEDSAVYLCASSGHEQYFGPGTRLTVT.

The rearrangement joins TRBV10-1 to TRBJ2-1; the D call may be TRBD1 or TRBD2 (5 bases each). This CDR3 spans 13 amino acids. V was pared by 4 bases and J by 10 bases, with 14 bases between. From germline, CDR1 is WNHNN and CDR2 SYGVQD (reference sequence). The CDR3 sequence is CASSVRRDGEQFF. As DNA, the CDR3 is TGCGCCAGCAGTGTACGAAGGGACGGGGAGCAGTTCTTC.

V gene TRBV30 combines with J gene TRBJ1-1, with D unresolved. This CDR3 comprises 10 residues. CDR1 and CDR2 from the germline V gene are GTSNPN and SVGIG (reference sequence). The germline V and J ends were trimmed by 3 bases and 7 bases, with 6 bases remaining between them. The CDR3: CAWRNLEAFF. In nucleotides, the CDR3 is TGTGCCTGGAGGAACCTTGAAGCTTTCTTT.

V usage is TRBV23-1 and J usage is TRBJ1-3; possible D gene TRBD1, 6 bases. TRBV23-1 is an open reading frame whose function is uncertain. The germline V and J ends were trimmed by 4 bases and 3 bases, with 10 bases remaining between them. CDR3 length equals 14 residues. The CDR3 loop is CASSRPGVGNTIYF. The CDR3 DNA is TGCGCCAGCAGTCGGCCAGGGGTTGGAAACACCATATATTTT.

This chain links TRBV10-3 with TRBJ2-2, with TRBD1 as a possible D gene (5 bases). The ends were cut back, 3 bases at V and 1 base at J, with 9 bases in the middle. Germline V CDR1 and CDR2: ENHRY, SYGVKD. The CDR3 length is 15 residues. This CDR3 reads CAISEGALNTGELFF. DNA of the CDR3: TGTGCCATCAGTGAAGGGGCCCTGAACACCGGGGAGCTGTTTTTT.

Concerning this clone itself: Other DNA sequences in this sample translate to the same CDR3. This rearrangement joins TRBV7-6 to TRBJ2-7; D remains unclear. V lost 1 base and J lost 3, with 7 bases in between. The CDR3 has 13 amino acids. Germline loops: CDR1 SGHVS, CDR2 FNYEAQ. The CDR3 region is CASSLGISYEQYF. CDR3 DNA sequence: TGTGCCAGCAGCTTAGGGATAAGCTACGAGCAGTACTTC.

This rearrangement joins TRBV5-4 to TRBJ2-3; 8 bases line up with TRBD1. The CDR3 extends over 15 amino acids. With V trimmed by 1 base and J by 5 bases, 6 bases remained unmatched. CDR1 is SGHNT and CDR2 is YYREEE in the germline V gene (reference sequence). In DNA, the CDR3 is TGTGCCAGCAGCTTGACCGGGACAGGCATAGATACGCAGTATTTT. It encodes CASSLTGTGIDTQYF.

The CDR3 region has the DNA TGTGCCAGCAGAGTCCCCAGCGGGGGGCTAAACACCGGGGAGCTGTTTTTT. This translates into CASRVPSGGLNTGELFF. This chain connects TRBV2 to TRBJ2-2; 9 bases agree with TRBD2. The V and J ends lost 6 bases and 2 bases, in that order; junction bases with no gene match: 10. The CDR3 runs to 17 residues. Germline V lookup: CDR1 SNHLY, CDR2 FYNNEI.

V gene TRBV6-1 combines with J gene TRBJ2-5; possibly TRBD2 for D (5 bases). Trimming shortened V by 0 bases and J by 2 bases, and 10 bases separated the two germline ends. The germline V gene has CDR1 MNHNS and CDR2 SASEGT. The CDR3 has 15 residues. The CDR3 sequence is CASSEAAGVQETQYF. The CDR3, as DNA: TGTGCCAGCAGTGAAGCGGCGGGTGTACAAGAGACCCAGTACTTC.

This chain uses TRBV5-1 with TRBJ2-7; possible D gene TRBD1, 6 bases. V lost 0 bases to trimming and J lost 5 bases, with 9 bases between them. Germline-derived CDR1 and CDR2 are SGHRS and YFSETQ. The CDR3 extends over 13 amino acids. The chain's CDR3 is CASSLETGDEQYF. For the CDR3, the DNA is TGCGCCAGCAGCTTGGAGACAGGTGACGAGCAGTACTTC.

This chain joins TRBV4-3 and TRBJ2-1; 8 bases are shared with TRBD2. CDR1 and CDR2 (germline): LGHNA, YSLEER. The CDR3 is made up of 18 amino acids. The J segment lost 4 bases and the V segment lost 0 bases, leaving 11 bases of the junction unmatched. CDR3 region: CASSQDRPLAEGYNEQFF. The CDR3 region has the DNA TGCGCCAGCAGCCAAGATCGACCACTAGCGGAGGGTTACAATGAGCAGTTCTTC.

This clone has a single count. This chain connects TRBV27 to TRBJ2-7, with 7 bases identical to TRBD1. The length of the CDR3 is 14 residues. The V gene's germline CDR1 is MNHEY and CDR2 SMNVEV (reference sequence). Trimming took 4 bases from V and 3 from J; bases not matched to a gene: 6. CDR3 sequence: CASSSYRGYYEQYF. In DNA form, the CDR3 reads TGTGCCAGCAGTTCCTACAGGGGTTACTACGAGCAGTACTTC.

The chain has TRBV7-6 and TRBJ2-7; possible D gene TRBD2, 6 bases. V was shortened by 5 bases and J by 2 bases, with 13 bases between the two germline ends. CDR1 and CDR2 (germline): SGHVS, FNYEAQ. The CDR3 loop spans 14 amino acids. The CDR3 coding sequence is TGTGCCAGCAGCCCCTGGGGGGAGGCCTACGAGCAGTACTTC. Translated: CASSPWGEAYEQYF.

The chain joins TRBV7-9 to TRBJ2-7, with 7 bases matching TRBD1. Germline CDR1 reads SEHNR; CDR2 reads FQNEAQ (reference sequence). J lost 5 bases, V lost 3 bases, and 7 bases had no gene match. This CDR3 contains 14 residues. CDR3 nucleotide sequence: TGTGCCAGCAGCTTGGGCACAGGGGTACACGAGCAGTACTTC. It yields the protein CASSLGTGVHEQYF.

The genes are TRBV9 and TRBJ2-4, with D unclear. The CDR3 loop spans 12 amino acids. Germline V gene data show CDR1 as SGDLS and CDR2 as YYNGEE. With 4 bases removed from V and 5 bases from J, the gap between germline ends came to 7 bases. CDR3 nucleotides: TGTGCCAGCAGCTCGTCCCAAAACATTCAGTACTTC. This encodes CASSSSQNIQYF.